A single sample is the source of the 18 T cell receptor beta chains below, sequenced in a study of blood T cells in healthy people across ages. For the second PCR, which ran for about 7 to 11 cycles, a sample-barcoded 5' primer and a J-beta primer mix were used. TCRdb ran MiXCR on the 5' RACE reads and lists one entry per CDR3 protein. The sample yields approximately 690,000 distinct CDR3 sequences, roughly two fifths seen once. Sequenced sample: blood. The receptors originated from a man aged 80 or over in good health.

This clonotype has just one count. The chain links TRBV10-3 to TRBJ1-1; D is unresolved. V shed 4 bases and J shed 3 bases, with 3 bases lying between them. Per germline, CDR1 ENHRY and CDR2 SYGVKD. The CDR3 is 11 amino acids. CDR3 coding DNA: TGTGCCATCAGTGCGGACACTGAAGCTTTCTTT. As protein: CAISADTEAFF.

About this clonotype itself: Possible read error: a much larger clone is one base away. The genes are TRBV3-1 and TRBJ2-7, with a tentative D call TRBD1 (6 bases). Trimming took 2 bases from V and 7 from J, leaving 12 bases between them. CDR3 length: 13 residues. Germline V lookup: CDR1 LGHDT, CDR2 YNNKEL (reference sequence). This CDR3 reads CASSQLQGDEQYF. The CDR3 DNA is TGTGCCAGCAGCCAACTACAGGGTGATGAGCAGTACTTC.

The chain has TRBV18 and TRBJ1-5, with 11 bases matching TRBD1. V shed 2 bases, J shed 7 bases, and the junction held 7 bases outside the gene matches. CDR1 and CDR2 (germline): KGHSH, LQKENI. The CDR3 is made up of 16 amino acids. Written as DNA, the CDR3 is TGTGCCAGCTCACCAAGGACAGGGGGCCAAGGGCAGCCCCAGCATTTT. Amino acids: CASSPRTGGQGQPQHF.

This chain joins TRBV14 and TRBJ1-2; the D is unclear. Trimming removed 0 bases from V and 4 bases from J, with 12 bases in between. CDR1 and CDR2 from the germline V gene are SGHDN and FVKESK. The CDR3 length is 15 residues. DNA of the CDR3: TGTGCCAGCAGCCAAGAGAGAAACGGGCTCTATGGCTACACCTTC. Translated: CASSQERNGLYGYTF.

This chain links TRBV5-4 with TRBJ2-3, with 7 bases identical to TRBD2. Germline V CDR1 and CDR2: SGHNT, YYREEE (reference sequence). The CDR3 is 14 amino acids. J gave up 5 bases and V 3 bases, and 6 bases lay outside the gene matches. The CDR3 DNA follows: TGTGCCAGCAGCTCCCAGCGGGAATTAGATACGCAGTATTTT. Amino acids: CASSSQRELDTQYF.

This clonotype was seen only a few times. The chain's CDR3 is CASSLVEGAVSTFGTGYGYTF. For the CDR3, the DNA is TGTGCCAGCAGTTTGGTTGAGGGGGCGGTCAGTACGTTCGGTACGGGGTATGGCTACACCTTC. The chain has TRBV28 and TRBJ1-2, with TRBD1 matching 7 bases. Germline V lookup: CDR1 MDHEN, CDR2 SYDVKM. The length of the CDR3 is 21 residues. V lost 3 bases, J lost 5 bases, and 27 bases stayed unmatched.

The chain recombines TRBV6-5 with TRBJ2-2; D gene unclear. The CDR3 contains 15 residues. Trimming took off 6 bases at V and 4 bases at J, with 15 bases between the two ends. The germline gives CDR1 MNHEY, CDR2 SVGAGI. CDR3 DNA sequence: TGTGCCAGCAGCCAATCCGGTGTACTCACCGGGGAGCTGTTTTTT. It is translated as CASSQSGVLTGELFF.

CDR3 coding DNA: TGTGCCAGCGAACTAGCGGGAGTAAGAGAGACCCAGTACTTC. It encodes CASELAGVRETQYF. The chain is built from TRBV7-2 and TRBJ2-5; 11 nucleotides line up with TRBD2. CDR3 size: 14 residues. The germline V gene has CDR1 SGHTA and CDR2 FQGNSA. The J segment lost 4 bases and the V segment lost 8 bases, leaving 6 bases of the junction unmatched.

This clonotype showed up just once. V usage is TRBV28 and J usage is TRBJ2-1; 9 nucleotides line up with TRBD1. Germline-derived CDR1 and CDR2 are MDHEN and SYDVKM. The V and J ends lost 7 bases and 6 bases, in that order; junction bases with no gene match: 7. There are 14 residues in the CDR3. CDR3 loop: CASKGQGMGNEQFF. As DNA, the CDR3 is TGTGCCAGCAAAGGACAGGGGATGGGCAATGAGCAGTTCTTC.

The table lists this clonotype with many counts. The chain combines TRBV20-1 with TRBJ2-3; 14 positions agree with TRBD2. Germline CDR1 DFQATT, CDR2 SNEGSKA (reference sequence). Losses at the gene ends were 3 bases for V and 2 bases for J; bases not matched to a gene: 10. The CDR3 is 18 amino acids. DNA of the CDR3: TGCAGTGCTAGCGTCCCCGGGACTAGCGGGGGTTACACAGATACGCAGTATTTT. This codes for CSASVPGTSGGYTDTQYF.

The rearrangement uses TRBV6-1 and TRBJ2-2, with D tentatively TRBD1 or TRBD2 (6 bases each). Per germline, CDR1 MNHNS and CDR2 SASEGT. This CDR3 has 15 residues. V was cut by 2 bases and J by 4 bases, with 11 bases left in between. CDR3 protein: CASSEPQGGTGELFF. Here the CDR3 DNA reads TGTGCCAGCAGTGAACCACAGGGAGGCACCGGGGAGCTGTTTTTT.

The rearrangement uses TRBV29-1 and TRBJ2-5; D is uncertain. The V gene's germline CDR1 is SQVTM and CDR2 ANQGSEA. Trimming removed 7 bases at V and 1 base at J, with 13 bases between. This CDR3 has 13 residues. CDR3 region: CSARRSLQETQYF. DNA for the CDR3: TGCAGCGCTAGACGGTCACTCCAAGAGACCCAGTACTTC.

The gene calls are TRBV12-3 or TRBV12-4 and TRBJ2-2, with D possibly TRBD2 on 5 matching bases. Between the trimmed V and J ends, which lost 7 bases and 2 bases, there was a span of 14 bases. The CDR3 contains 15 residues. The CDR3: CASNRGNPNTGELFF. The CDR3 coding sequence is TGTGCCAGCAATCGGGGTAACCCCAACACCGGGGAGCTGTTTTTT.

This clonotype was seen repeatedly, ten times or more. The junction and the germline gene differ at one end; a read error may be behind it. J is TRBJ2-3 and V is TRBV29-1; 9 bases are a match to TRBD1. Germline V gene data show CDR1 as SQVTM and CDR2 as ANQGSEA. There are 16 residues in the CDR3. The CDR3 spells CSVEGTGRHNTDTQYF. The CDR3 nucleotides read TGCAGCGTAGAAGGGACAGGGAGGCATAACACAGATACGCAGTATTTT.

The V and J genes are TRBV7-6 and TRBJ2-3; D possibly corresponds to TRBD1 (6 bases). The germline V and J ends were trimmed by 4 bases and 6 bases, with 17 bases remaining between them. The germline V gene encodes CDR1 SGHVS and CDR2 FNYEAQ. The CDR3 totals 15 residues. The CDR3 loop reads CASSSGVLRGDTQYF. The CDR3 coding sequence is TGTGCCAGCAGCTCAGGGGTGCTAAGGGGGGATACGCAGTATTTT.

This clonotype showed up just a few times. The J gene is TRBJ2-1, the V gene TRBV6-1; no clear D gene. Trimming pared 7 bases from V and 0 bases from J, leaving 7 bases between. CDR3 size: 13 residues. Germline values: CDR1 MNHNS, CDR2 SASEGT. The CDR3 DNA follows: TGTGCCAGCATAGCAGCCTCCTACAATGAGCAGTTCTTC. Its translation is CASIAASYNEQFF.

This clonotype was detected only a few times. The CDR3 loop reads CASSEPDRGGNEQFF. The CDR3 DNA reads as TGCGCCAGCAGCGAGCCGGACAGGGGTGGTAATGAGCAGTTCTTC. The J gene is TRBJ2-1, the V gene TRBV5-1; 9 bases match TRBD1. The CDR3 sequence is 15 residues long. Germline trimming cut 4 bases from V and 7 bases from J; bases unmatched to any gene: 9. CDR1 is SGHRS, CDR2 YFSETQ, per germline.

The sample holds a few counts of this clonotype. The rearrangement joins TRBV19 to TRBJ1-1; unclear D gene. V dropped 3 bases and J dropped 1 base, with 6 bases sitting between them. Looked up from germline, CDR1 is LNHDA and CDR2 is SQIVND (reference sequence). CDR3 length: 13 residues. CDR3 DNA: TGTGCCAGTAGTATGCGTCCGAACACTGAAGCTTTCTTT. Translated: CASSMRPNTEAFF.